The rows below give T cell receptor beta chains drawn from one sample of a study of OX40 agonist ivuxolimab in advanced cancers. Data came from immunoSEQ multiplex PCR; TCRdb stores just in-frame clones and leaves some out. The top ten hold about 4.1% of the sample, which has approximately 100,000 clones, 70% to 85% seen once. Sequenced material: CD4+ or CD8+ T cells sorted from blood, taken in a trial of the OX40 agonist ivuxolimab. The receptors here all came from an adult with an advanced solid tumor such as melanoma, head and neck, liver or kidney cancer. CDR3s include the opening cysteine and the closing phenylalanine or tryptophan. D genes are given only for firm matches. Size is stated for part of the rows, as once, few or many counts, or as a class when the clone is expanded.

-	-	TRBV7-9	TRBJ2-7	CASSLSEGPTSWLEQYF	TGTGCCAGCAGCCTATCAGAGGGGCCCACTTCTTGGCTCGAGCAGTACTTC
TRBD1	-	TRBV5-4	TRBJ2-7	CASSSWGTGGIHEQYF	TGTGCCAGCAGCTCCTGGGGGACAGGGGGAATACACGAGCAGTACTTC
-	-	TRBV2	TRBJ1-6	CASRMRGWNSPLHF	TGTGCCAGCCGAATGAGGGGGTGGAATTCACCCCTCCACTTT
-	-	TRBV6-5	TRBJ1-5	CASSSPGEQPQHF	TGTGCCAGCAGCTCCCCAGGGGAACAGCCCCAGCATTTT
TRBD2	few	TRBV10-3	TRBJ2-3	CAIQTSGSTDTQYF	TGTGCCATCCAGACTAGCGGGAGCACAGATACGCAGTATTTT
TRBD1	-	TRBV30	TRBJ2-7	CAWSLWDRGYEQYF	TGTGCCTGGAGTCTATGGGACAGGGGCTACGAGCAGTACTTC
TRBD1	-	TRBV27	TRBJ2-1	CASSLDRSSYNEQFF	TGTGCCAGCAGTTTGGACAGGAGCTCCTACAATGAGCAGTTCTTC
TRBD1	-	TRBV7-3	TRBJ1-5	CASSLVTGGGQPQHF	TGTGCCAGCAGCTTAGTGACAGGGGGTGGTCAGCCCCAGCATTTT
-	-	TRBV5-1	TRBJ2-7	CASRESTGEQYF	TGCGCCAGCAGGGAATCAACGGGTGAGCAGTACTTC
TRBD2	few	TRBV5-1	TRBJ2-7	CASSLVASGSYEQYF	TGCGCCAGCAGCTTGGTGGCTAGCGGGAGCTACGAGCAGTACTTC
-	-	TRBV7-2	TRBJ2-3	CASSEDSNTDTQYF	TGTGCCAGCAGTGAGGACAGCAACACAGATACGCAGTATTTT
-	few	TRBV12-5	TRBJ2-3	CASGSPGRDGTDTQYF	TGTGCTAGTGGTTCCCCAGGGCGGGATGGCACAGATACGCAGTATTTT
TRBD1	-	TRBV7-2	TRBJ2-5	CASSLRLRDREETQYF	TGTGCCAGCAGCTTACGCCTCCGGGACAGGGAAGAGACCCAGTACTTC
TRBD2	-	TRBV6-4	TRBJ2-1	CASAELANYGEQFF	TGTGCCAGCGCCGAACTAGCGAACTACGGTGAGCAGTTCTTC
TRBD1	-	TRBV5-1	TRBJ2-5	CASSLANTGGETQYF	TGCGCCAGCAGCTTGGCCAATACAGGGGGAGAGACCCAGTACTTC
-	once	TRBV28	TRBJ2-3	CASLSPGQPTDTQYF	TGTGCCAGCCTGTCCCCGGGACAACCCACAGATACGCAGTATTTT
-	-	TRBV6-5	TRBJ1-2	CASSYIPNYGYTF	TGTGCCAGCAGTTACATCCCTAACTATGGCTACACCTTC
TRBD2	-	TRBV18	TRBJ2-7	CASSVSGSSYEQYF	TGTGCCAGCTCGGTTAGCGGGAGCTCCTACGAGCAGTACTTC
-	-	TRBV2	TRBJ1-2	CARMPTEPEGYTF	TGTGCCAGAATGCCGACAGAGCCGGAAGGCTACACCTTC
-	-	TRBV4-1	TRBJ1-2	CASSQVGNNYGYTF	TGCGCCAGCAGCCAAGTTGGGAATAACTATGGCTACACCTTC